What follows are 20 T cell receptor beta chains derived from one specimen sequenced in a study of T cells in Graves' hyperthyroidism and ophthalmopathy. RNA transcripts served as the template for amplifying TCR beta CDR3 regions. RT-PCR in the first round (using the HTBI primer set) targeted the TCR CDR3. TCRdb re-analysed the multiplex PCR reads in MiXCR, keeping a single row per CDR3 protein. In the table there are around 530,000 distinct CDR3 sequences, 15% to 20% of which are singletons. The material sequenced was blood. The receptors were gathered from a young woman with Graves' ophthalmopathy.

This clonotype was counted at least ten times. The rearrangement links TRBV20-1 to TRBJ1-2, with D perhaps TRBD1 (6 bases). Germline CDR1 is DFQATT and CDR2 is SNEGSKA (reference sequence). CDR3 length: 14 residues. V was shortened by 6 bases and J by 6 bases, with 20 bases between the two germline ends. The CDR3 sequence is CSAQTGSGWNGYTF. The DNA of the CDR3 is TGCAGTGCGCAAACAGGGTCAGGCTGGAATGGCTACACCTTC.

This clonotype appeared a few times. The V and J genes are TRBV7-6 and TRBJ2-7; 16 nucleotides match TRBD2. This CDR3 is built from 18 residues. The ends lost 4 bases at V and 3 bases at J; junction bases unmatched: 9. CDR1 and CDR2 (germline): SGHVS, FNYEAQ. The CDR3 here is CASSSGLAGGQFIYEQYF. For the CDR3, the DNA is TGTGCCAGCAGCTCGGGACTAGCGGGGGGGCAATTCATCTACGAGCAGTACTTC.

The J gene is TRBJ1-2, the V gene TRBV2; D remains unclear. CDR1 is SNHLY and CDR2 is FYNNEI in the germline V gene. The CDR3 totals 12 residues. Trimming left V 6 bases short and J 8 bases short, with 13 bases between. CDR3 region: CASSQGPVGYTF. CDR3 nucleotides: TGTGCCAGCAGCCAAGGACCAGTCGGCTACACCTTC. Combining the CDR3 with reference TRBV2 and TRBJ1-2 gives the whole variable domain EPEVTQTPSHQVTQMGQEVILRCVPISNHLYFYWYRQILGQKVEFLVSFYNNEISEKSEIFDDQFSVERPDGSNFTLKIRSTKLEDSAMYFCASSQGPVGYTFGSGTRLTVV.

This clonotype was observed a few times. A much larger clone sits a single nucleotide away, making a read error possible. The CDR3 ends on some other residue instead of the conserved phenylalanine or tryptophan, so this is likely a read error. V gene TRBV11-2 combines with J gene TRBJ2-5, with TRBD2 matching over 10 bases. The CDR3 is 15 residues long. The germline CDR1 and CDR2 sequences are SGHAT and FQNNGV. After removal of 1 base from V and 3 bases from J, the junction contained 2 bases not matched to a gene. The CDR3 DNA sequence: TGTGCCAGCAGCTTAGGGACTAGCGGAGAAGAGACCCAGTACCTC. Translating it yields CASSLGTSGEETQYL.

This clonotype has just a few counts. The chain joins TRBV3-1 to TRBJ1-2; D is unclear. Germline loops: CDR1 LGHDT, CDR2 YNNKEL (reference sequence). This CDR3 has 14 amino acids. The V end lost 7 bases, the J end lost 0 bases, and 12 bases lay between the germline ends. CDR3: CASTLGFSNYGYTF. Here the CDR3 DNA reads TGTGCCAGCACCCTAGGATTTTCTAACTATGGCTACACCTTC.

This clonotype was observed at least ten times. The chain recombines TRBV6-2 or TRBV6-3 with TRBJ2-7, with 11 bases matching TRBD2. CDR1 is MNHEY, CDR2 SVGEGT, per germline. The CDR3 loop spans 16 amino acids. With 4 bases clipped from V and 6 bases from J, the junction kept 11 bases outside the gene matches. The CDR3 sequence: CASSSPLAGELPEQYF. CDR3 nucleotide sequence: TGTGCCAGCAGTTCCCCACTAGCGGGAGAACTCCCCGAGCAGTACTTC.

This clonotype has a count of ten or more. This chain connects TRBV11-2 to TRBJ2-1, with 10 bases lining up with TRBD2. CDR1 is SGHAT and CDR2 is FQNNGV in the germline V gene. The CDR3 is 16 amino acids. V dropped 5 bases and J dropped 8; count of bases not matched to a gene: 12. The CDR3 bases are TGTGCCAGCAGCGTACTTAGCGGGGGGAAGGTCTATGAGCAGTTCTTC. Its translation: CASSVLSGGKVYEQFF. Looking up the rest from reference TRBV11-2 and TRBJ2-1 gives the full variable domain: EAGVAQSPRYKIIEKRQSVAFWCNPISGHATLYWYQQILGQGPKLLIQFQNNGVVDDSQLPKDRFSAERLKGVDSTLKIQPAKLEDSAVYLCASSVLSGGKVYEQFFGPGTRLTVL.

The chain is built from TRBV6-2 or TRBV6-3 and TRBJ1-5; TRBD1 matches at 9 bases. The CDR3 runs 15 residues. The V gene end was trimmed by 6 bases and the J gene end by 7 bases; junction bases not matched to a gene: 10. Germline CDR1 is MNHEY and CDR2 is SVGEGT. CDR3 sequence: CASSHRTGEHQPQHF. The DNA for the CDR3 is TGTGCCAGCAGCCACCGGACAGGGGAACACCAGCCCCAGCATTTT.

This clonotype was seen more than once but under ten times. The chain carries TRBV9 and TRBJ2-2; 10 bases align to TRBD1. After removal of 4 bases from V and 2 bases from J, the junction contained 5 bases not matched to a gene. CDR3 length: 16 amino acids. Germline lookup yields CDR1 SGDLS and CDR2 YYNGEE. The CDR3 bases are TGTGCCAGCAGCCCTTTGACAGGGGGCAACACCGGGGAGCTGTTTTTT. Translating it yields CASSPLTGGNTGELFF.

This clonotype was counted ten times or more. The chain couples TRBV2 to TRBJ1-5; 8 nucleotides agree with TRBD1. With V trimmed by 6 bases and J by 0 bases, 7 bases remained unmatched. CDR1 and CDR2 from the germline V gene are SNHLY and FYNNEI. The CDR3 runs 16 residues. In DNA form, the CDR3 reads TGTGCCAGCAGAGCAGACAGGGGCCTTAGCAATCAGCCCCAGCATTTT. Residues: CASRADRGLSNQPQHF.

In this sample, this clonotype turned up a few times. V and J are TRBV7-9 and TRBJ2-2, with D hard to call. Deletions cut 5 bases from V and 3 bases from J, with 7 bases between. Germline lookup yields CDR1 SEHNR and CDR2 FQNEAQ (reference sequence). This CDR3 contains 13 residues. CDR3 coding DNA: TGTGCCAGCAGCCGGATTGACACCGGGGAGCTGTTTTTT. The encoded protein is CASSRIDTGELFF.

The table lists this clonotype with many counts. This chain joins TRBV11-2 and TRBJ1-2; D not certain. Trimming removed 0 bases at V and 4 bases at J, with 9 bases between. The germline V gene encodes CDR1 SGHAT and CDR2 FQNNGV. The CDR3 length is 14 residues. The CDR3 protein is CASSLDVPVYGYTF. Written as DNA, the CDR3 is TGTGCCAGCAGCTTAGATGTCCCCGTCTATGGCTACACCTTC.

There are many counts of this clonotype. CDR3 nucleotide sequence: TGTGCCAGCACCTCGCGGGGGCAGGCGAGGACCGGGGAGCTGTTTTTT. This encodes CASTSRGQARTGELFF. This chain links TRBV28 with TRBJ2-2; tentative D call: TRBD2 (7 bases). The CDR3 is 16 residues long. Germline V gives CDR1 MDHEN, CDR2 SYDVKM. V lost 7 bases, J lost 5 bases, and 20 bases lay in between.

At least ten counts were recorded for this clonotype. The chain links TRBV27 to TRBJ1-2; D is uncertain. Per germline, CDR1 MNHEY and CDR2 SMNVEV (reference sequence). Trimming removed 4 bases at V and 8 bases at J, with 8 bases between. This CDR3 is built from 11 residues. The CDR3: CASSSGNGYTF. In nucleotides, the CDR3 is TGTGCCAGCAGTTCTGGGAACGGCTACACCTTC.

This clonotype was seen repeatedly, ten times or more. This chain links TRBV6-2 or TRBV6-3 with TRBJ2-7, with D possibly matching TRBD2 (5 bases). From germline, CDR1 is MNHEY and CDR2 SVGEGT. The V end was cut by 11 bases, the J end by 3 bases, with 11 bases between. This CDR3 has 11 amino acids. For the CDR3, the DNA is TGTGCCGCCCGGGAAAACTACGAGCAGTACTTC. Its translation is CAARENYEQYF.

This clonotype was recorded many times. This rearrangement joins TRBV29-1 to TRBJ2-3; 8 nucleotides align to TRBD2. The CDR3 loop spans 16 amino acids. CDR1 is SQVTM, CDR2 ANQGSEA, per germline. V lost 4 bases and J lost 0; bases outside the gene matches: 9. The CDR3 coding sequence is TGCAGCGTTGTGACTAGCGCATATGCTAGCACAGATACGCAGTATTTT. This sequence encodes CSVVTSAYASTDTQYF.

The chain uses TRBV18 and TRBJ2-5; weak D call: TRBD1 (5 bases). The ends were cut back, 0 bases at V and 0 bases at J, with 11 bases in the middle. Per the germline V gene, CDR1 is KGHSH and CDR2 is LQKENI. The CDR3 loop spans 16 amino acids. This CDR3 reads CASSPPYRTHQETQYF. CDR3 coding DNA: TGTGCCAGCTCACCACCGTACAGGACGCACCAAGAGACCCAGTACTTC.

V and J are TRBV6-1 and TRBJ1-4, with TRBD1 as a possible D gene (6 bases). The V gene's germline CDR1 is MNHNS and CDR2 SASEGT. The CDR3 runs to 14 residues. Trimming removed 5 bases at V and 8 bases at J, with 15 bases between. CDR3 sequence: CASSLDRSGEKLFF. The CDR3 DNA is TGTGCCAGCAGTTTAGACAGGTCGGGAGAAAAACTGTTTTTT.

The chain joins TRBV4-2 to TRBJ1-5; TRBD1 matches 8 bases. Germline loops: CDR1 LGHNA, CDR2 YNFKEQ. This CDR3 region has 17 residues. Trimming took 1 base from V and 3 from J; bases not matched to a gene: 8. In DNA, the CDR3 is TGTGCCAGCAGCCAAGCAACAGGGGGAGATAACAATCAGCCCCAGCATTTT. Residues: CASSQATGGDNNQPQHF.

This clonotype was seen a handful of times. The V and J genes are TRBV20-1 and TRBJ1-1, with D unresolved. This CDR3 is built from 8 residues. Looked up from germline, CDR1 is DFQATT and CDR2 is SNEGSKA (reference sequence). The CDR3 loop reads CSVELAFF. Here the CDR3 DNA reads TGCAGCGTTGAATTAGCTTTCTTT.